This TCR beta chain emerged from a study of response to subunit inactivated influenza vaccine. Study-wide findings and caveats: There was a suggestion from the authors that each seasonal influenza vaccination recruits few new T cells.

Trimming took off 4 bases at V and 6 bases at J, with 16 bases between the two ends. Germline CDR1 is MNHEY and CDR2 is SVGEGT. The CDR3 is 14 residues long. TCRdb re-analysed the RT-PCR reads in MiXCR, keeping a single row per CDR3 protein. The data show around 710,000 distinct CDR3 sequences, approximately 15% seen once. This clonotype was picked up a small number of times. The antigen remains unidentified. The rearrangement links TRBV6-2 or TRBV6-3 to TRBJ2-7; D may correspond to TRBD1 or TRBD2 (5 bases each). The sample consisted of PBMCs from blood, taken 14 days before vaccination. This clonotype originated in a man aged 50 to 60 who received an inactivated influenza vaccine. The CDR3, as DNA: TGTGCCAGCAGTTTAGCCCTACTAGGGACCGAGCAGTACTTC. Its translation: CASSLALLGTEQYF.